This note documents a single T cell receptor beta chain sequence. The CDR3 length is 12 residues. Germline assignment: CDR1 DFQATT and CDR2 SNEGSKA (reference sequence). The V and J ends lost 3 bases and 8 bases respectively, with 13 bases between them. The patients with Susac syndrome were individuals who fulfilled the recently defined diagnostic criteria for disease that was either definite or probable. Purification of the CD8+ and CD4+ T cells relied on negative isolation, and TEMRA cells underwent FACS enrichment. The entry originates in a study of CD8 T cells in Susac syndrome. When the RNA was reverse transcribed, random hexamers were used with an input of roughly 0.45 to 1 ug. Across 54 Vbeta and 13 Jbeta, TCR beta CDR3 was amplified with immunoSEQ multiplex PCR. MiXCR, applied by TCRdb to the immunoSEQ multiplex PCR reads, yields one record per CDR3 protein. The sample includes roughly 160,000 distinct CDR3 sequences, roughly 95% of them seen just once.

The chain recombines TRBV20-1 with TRBJ1-1; possibly TRBD1 for D (6 bases). This sequence originates from a human donor with Susac syndrome. Material for sequencing was CD4+ T cells from PBMCs. This CDR3 reads CSASSDSYEAFF. Here the CDR3 DNA reads TGCAGTGCTAGCTCGGACAGCTACGAAGCTTTCTTT.